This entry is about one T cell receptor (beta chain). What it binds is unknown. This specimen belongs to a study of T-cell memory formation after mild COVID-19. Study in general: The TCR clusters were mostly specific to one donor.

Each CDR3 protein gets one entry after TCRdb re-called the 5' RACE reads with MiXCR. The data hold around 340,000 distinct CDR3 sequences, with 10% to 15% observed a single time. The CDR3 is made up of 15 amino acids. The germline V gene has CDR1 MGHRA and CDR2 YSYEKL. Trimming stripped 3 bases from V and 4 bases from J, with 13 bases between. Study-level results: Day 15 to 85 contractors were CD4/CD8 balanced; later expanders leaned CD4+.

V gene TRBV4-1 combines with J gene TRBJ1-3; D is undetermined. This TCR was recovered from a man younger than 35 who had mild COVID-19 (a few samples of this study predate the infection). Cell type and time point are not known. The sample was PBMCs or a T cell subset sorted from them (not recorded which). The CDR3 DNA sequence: TGCGCCAGCAGCCAGCCCTCCTCCGCGGGAAACACCATATATTTT. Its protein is CASSQPSSAGNTIYF.